The 22 T cell receptor beta chains below all came from one sample that was sequenced in a study of CD8 T cells in ankylosing spondylitis. TCRdb passed the 5' RACE reads through MiXCR, listing each CDR3 protein once. The sample has under 200,000 distinct CDR3 sequences; 10% to 15% are singletons. Sequencing input: blood, either unsorted or a sorted T cell fraction (not recorded which). All receptors come from a female donor with ankylosing spondylitis or in good health (not recorded which).

The genes are TRBV20-1 and TRBJ2-7; D possibly corresponds to TRBD2 (6 bases). The CDR3 loop spans 11 amino acids. CDR1 is DFQATT, CDR2 SNEGSKA, per germline (reference sequence). Trimming took 6 bases from V and 5 from J, leaving 11 bases between them. The CDR3 protein is CSAPRRDEQYF. DNA of the CDR3: TGCAGTGCCCCCCGGAGGGACGAGCAGTACTTC.

In regard to this clonotype: One end of the junction is discordant with germline, which a read error may explain. This chain links TRBV7-9 with TRBJ2-1; perhaps TRBD1 as D (5 bases). Germline-derived CDR1 and CDR2 are SEHNR and FQNEAQ (reference sequence). CDR3 length equals 11 residues. CDR3 nucleotide sequence: TGTGCCAGCAGCTTAGGACAGTCCTTACTCTTC. This gives the protein CASSLGQSLLF.

This clonotype has more than one count but fewer than ten. This chain links TRBV5-1 with TRBJ2-3; 7 bases line up with TRBD2. CDR3 length equals 13 residues. The V and J ends lost 7 bases and 3 bases, in that order; junction bases with no gene match: 5. Germline CDR1 is SGHRS and CDR2 is YFSETQ. This CDR3 is CASGGRRTDTQYF. The CDR3 nucleotides are TGCGCCAGCGGCGGGAGAAGGACAGATACGCAGTATTTT.

There are many counts of this clonotype. The V gene is TRBV7-9, the J gene TRBJ2-7; tentative D call: TRBD2 (5 bases). Per the germline V gene, CDR1 is SEHNR and CDR2 is FQNEAQ (reference sequence). This CDR3 region has 15 residues. Trimming took off 5 bases at V and 3 bases at J, with 17 bases between the two ends. CDR3 residues: CASSASPGFVYEQYF. For the CDR3, the DNA is TGTGCCAGCAGCGCCTCACCGGGGTTCGTCTACGAGCAGTACTTC.

The chain uses TRBV6-2 or TRBV6-3 and TRBJ1-1, with TRBD1 identical over 7 bases. The CDR3 is made up of 14 amino acids. Germline loops: CDR1 MNHEY, CDR2 SVGEGT. Germline trimming cut 8 bases from V and 5 bases from J; bases unmatched to any gene: 11. The CDR3 here is CASVPQGSRTEAFF. DNA of the CDR3: TGTGCCAGCGTACCACAGGGGTCGAGGACTGAAGCTTTCTTT.

This clonotype was detected ten times or more. J is TRBJ2-3 and V is TRBV28, with TRBD1 identical over 9 bases. CDR3 length equals 14 residues. The trim removed 8 bases at V and 1 base at J, leaving 4 bases unmatched. Germline CDR1 reads MDHEN; CDR2 reads SYDVKM. As DNA, the CDR3 is TGTGCCAGCCTGACAGGGGGTCGCACAGATACGCAGTATTTT. It codes for CASLTGGRTDTQYF.

This chain links TRBV6-1 with TRBJ1-2; D might be TRBD1 (5 bases). Germline V CDR1 and CDR2: MNHNS, SASEGT. The CDR3 totals 15 residues. V lost 7 bases, J lost 4 bases, and 19 bases lay in between. In DNA form, the CDR3 reads TGTGCCAGCAATCGACGCAGCAGGGACCTCTATGGCTACACCTTC. As protein: CASNRRSRDLYGYTF.

The V gene is TRBV29-1, the J gene TRBJ2-5, with D unresolved. Trimming removed 4 bases from V and 2 bases from J, with 8 bases in between. The CDR3 has 12 amino acids. CDR1 SQVTM and CDR2 ANQGSEA come from the germline V gene. CDR3 region: CSVVPVQETQYF. The DNA of the CDR3 is TGCAGCGTTGTGCCAGTACAAGAGACCCAGTACTTC. Drawing the rest from reference TRBV29-1 and TRBJ2-5, the complete variable domain is SAVISQKPSRDICQRGTSLTIQCQVDSQVTMMFWYRQQPGQSLTLIATANQGSEATYESGFVIDKFPISRPNLTFSTLTVSNMSPEDSSIYLCSVVPVQETQYFGPGTRLLVL.

This clonotype was counted ten times or more. The rearrangement joins TRBV20-1 to TRBJ2-7; 9 positions match TRBD2. Germline assignment: CDR1 DFQATT and CDR2 SNEGSKA (reference sequence). The CDR3 runs 16 residues. Trimming took 2 bases from V and 4 from J; bases not matched to a gene: 12. The CDR3 is CSARPPWTSVLYEQYF. In DNA, the CDR3 is TGCAGTGCTAGACCGCCCTGGACTAGCGTGCTTTACGAGCAGTACTTC.

The sample holds a few counts of this clonotype. The genes are TRBV5-1 and TRBJ2-1, with 7 bases matching TRBD2. Germline CDR1 reads SGHRS; CDR2 reads YFSETQ. The CDR3 sequence is 16 residues long. J gave up 3 bases and V 3 bases, and 9 bases lay outside the gene matches. For the CDR3, the DNA is TGCGCCAGCAGCTACGTGAGCGGGAACCTCTACAATGAGCAGTTCTTC. It yields the protein CASSYVSGNLYNEQFF.

This clonotype was counted ten times or more. The chain is built from TRBV28 and TRBJ2-7; the D call may be TRBD1 or TRBD2 (5 bases each). This CDR3 has 15 amino acids. The V and J ends lost 8 bases and 0 bases respectively, with 17 bases between them. Per the germline V gene, CDR1 is MDHEN and CDR2 is SYDVKM. The CDR3, as DNA: TGTGCCAGCCTTAACAATTGGGGGAGCTCCTACGAGCAGTACTTC. This sequence encodes CASLNNWGSSYEQYF.

This clonotype was recorded at least ten times. The chain links TRBV6-5 to TRBJ1-2, with 7 nucleotides matching TRBD1. V lost 4 bases and J lost 4; bases outside the gene matches: 3. Germline values: CDR1 MNHEY, CDR2 SVGAGI. The CDR3 covers 13 residues. In DNA, the CDR3 is TGTGCCAGCAGTTCCACAGGGGTCTATGGCTACACCTTC. It specifies CASSSTGVYGYTF.

This chain joins TRBV11-2 and TRBJ2-1; TRBD2 agrees at 10 bases. Germline assignment: CDR1 SGHAT and CDR2 FQNNGV. The length of the CDR3 is 18 residues. J was trimmed by 9 bases and V by 4 bases; bases with no gene match: 18. Written as DNA, the CDR3 is TGTGCCAGCAGCTCCCCTCGAGGGGTAGCGGGAGGCGGGGGTGAGCAGTTCTTC. Its protein product is CASSSPRGVAGGGGEQFF. Full variable domain (outside the CDR3, taken from reference TRBV11-2 and TRBJ2-1): EAGVAQSPRYKIIEKRQSVAFWCNPISGHATLYWYQQILGQGPKLLIQFQNNGVVDDSQLPKDRFSAERLKGVDSTLKIQPAKLEDSAVYLCASSSPRGVAGGGGEQFFGPGTRLTVL.

This clonotype has more than one count but fewer than ten. This chain connects TRBV25-1 to TRBJ2-4; 9 bases are shared with TRBD2. V gave up 6 bases and J gave up 4 bases; unmatched junction bases: 7. Germline V lookup: CDR1 MGHDK, CDR2 SYGVNS. CDR3 length: 15 residues. The CDR3 coding sequence is TGTGCCAGCAGGTTGACTAGCGGAGAGAAAAACATTCAGTACTTC. Its protein is CASRLTSGEKNIQYF.

This clonotype was seen many times. The chain links TRBV7-9 to TRBJ1-1; the D is unclear. The germline gives CDR1 SEHNR, CDR2 FQNEAQ (reference sequence). There are 13 residues in the CDR3. V was shortened by 1 base and J by 3 bases, with 6 bases between the two germline ends. The CDR3 bases are TGTGCCAGCAGCTTAGACGGGGACACTGAAGCTTTCTTT. Translated: CASSLDGDTEAFF.

This clonotype showed up many times. The chain carries TRBV5-5 and TRBJ1-2; 9 bases match TRBD1. This CDR3 comprises 16 residues. The J segment lost 5 bases and the V segment lost 5 bases, leaving 13 bases of the junction unmatched. Germline-derived CDR1 and CDR2 are SGHKS and YYEKEE (reference sequence). The CDR3 protein is CASRWTGAARGYGYTF. In DNA, the CDR3 is TGTGCCAGCAGATGGACAGGGGCCGCCCGTGGATATGGCTACACCTTC. Together with reference TRBV5-5 and TRBJ1-2, the CDR3 gives the full variable domain: DAGVTQSPTHLIKTRGQQVTLRCSPISGHKSVSWYQQVLGQGPQFIFQYYEKEERGRGNFPDRFSARQFPNYSSELNVNALLLGDSALYLCASRWTGAARGYGYTFGSGTRLTVV.

This clonotype showed up many times. DNA of the CDR3: TGTGCCAGCAGTATCGGACAGAAAGAGACCCAGTACTTC. It translates to CASSIGQKETQYF. The J gene is TRBJ2-5, the V gene TRBV12-3 or TRBV12-4; D is perhaps TRBD1 (6 bases). Trimming left V 5 bases short and J 3 bases short, with 10 bases between. This CDR3 is built from 13 residues.

This clonotype was picked up a small number of times. The chain links TRBV27 to TRBJ2-7, with no clear D. The V end was cut by 2 bases, the J end by 3 bases, with 11 bases between. Germline CDR1 and CDR2: MNHEY and SMNVEV (reference sequence). The CDR3 contains 14 residues. In DNA form, the CDR3 reads TGTGCCAGCAGTTTAACCGTCACCCTCTACGAGCAGTACTTC. This translates into CASSLTVTLYEQYF.

This clonotype has at least ten counts. The chain combines TRBV6-2 or TRBV6-3 with TRBJ2-7; D gene ambiguous. The CDR3 has 15 amino acids. Germline V CDR1 and CDR2: MNHEY, SVGEGT. The V gene lost 2 bases and the J gene lost 0 bases, with 11 bases spanning the gap. The CDR3 protein is CASSYIGPSSYEQYF. CDR3 bases: TGTGCCAGCAGTTACATCGGGCCAAGCTCCTACGAGCAGTACTTC.

V usage is TRBV4-1 and J usage is TRBJ2-2, with a possible D match to TRBD2 (6 bases). Germline CDR1 is MGHRA and CDR2 is YSYEKL. V lost 4 bases and J lost 1, with 10 bases in between. The length of the CDR3 is 15 residues. This CDR3 reads CASSPWGVNTGELFF. Written as DNA, the CDR3 is TGCGCCAGCAGCCCGTGGGGGGTGAACACCGGGGAGCTGTTTTTT.

This clonotype was seen at least ten times. This chain links TRBV4-3 with TRBJ2-5; 7 positions match TRBD2. Germline trimming cut 1 base from V and 5 bases from J; bases unmatched to any gene: 7. The CDR3 is 15 amino acids. Germline V CDR1 and CDR2: LGHNA, YSLEER. CDR3 nucleotide sequence: TGCGCCAGCAGCCAAGGTCGTGTTAGCGGGGAGACCCAGTACTTC. Its protein product is CASSQGRVSGETQYF.

This clonotype has only a few counts. V gene TRBV6-2 or TRBV6-3 combines with J gene TRBJ2-6, with D hard to call. The CDR3 extends over 14 amino acids. V was cut by 5 bases and J by 2 bases, with 7 bases left in between. Germline-derived CDR1 and CDR2 are MNHEY and SVGEGT. The CDR3 sequence is CASSPSPGANVLTF. Here the CDR3 DNA reads TGTGCCAGCAGTCCCAGTCCTGGGGCCAACGTCCTGACTTTC.